This T cell receptor beta chain is from a study of blood T cells in healthy people across ages. Background on the study: Roughly one uniquely barcoded beta molecule per two T cells was captured.

Germline lookup yields CDR1 MRHNA and CDR2 SNTAGT. With 6 bases clipped from V and 9 bases from J, the junction kept 7 bases outside the gene matches. The CDR3 has 14 residues. Through a sample-barcoded 5' primer and a J-beta primer mix, a second PCR was run for roughly 7 to 11 cycles. TCRdb re-called the 5' RACE reads through MiXCR, storing one row per CDR3 protein. Found here are about 940,000 distinct CDR3 sequences, roughly 52% of them singletons; the top ten hold over 10%. In the case of this clonotype: Its specificity is unknown.

Study findings and constraints: The recorded TCR beta diversity per million T cells decreased in a roughly linear manner with age. Unsorted PBMCs ruled out conclusive naive versus antigen-experienced comparison.

The chain combines TRBV6-4 with TRBJ2-1; 11 bases line up with TRBD2. Sequencing was done on a sample of blood. This receptor was identified in a man aged 25-45 years in good health. The chain's CDR3 is CASSRTSGRGEQFF. The CDR3 coding sequence is TGTGCCAGCAGCAGGACTAGCGGGCGGGGTGAGCAGTTCTTC.